This T cell receptor (beta chain) was documented in a study of identical twins. Study conclusions and caveats: Beta out-of-frame twin sharing showed a weaker excess. Compared with models, monozygotic twins showed more out-of-frame TCR alpha sharing.

The donors were all healthy and Caucasian. The CDR3 is 12 amino acids. V was shortened by 6 bases and J by 5 bases, with 7 bases between the two germline ends. This clonotype was seen a handful of times. What it binds is not known. Template switching added a universal primer binding site, and final cDNA carried unique molecular identifiers. TCRdb reprocessed the 5' RACE reads with MiXCR, giving one entry per CDR3 protein. The repertoire holds 640,000 or so distinct CDR3 sequences, with 5.5% to 6.5% as singletons. Sequencing input: naive T cells sorted from blood. This TCR was sampled from a man aged 18 to 29 in good health. The J gene is TRBJ2-2, the V gene TRBV12-3 or TRBV12-4; D is undetermined. CDR3 bases: TGTGCCAGCAGCCAATCAACCGGGGAGCTGTTTTTT. The encoded protein is CASSQSTGELFF.